This TCR beta chain stems from a study of cytomegalovirus exposure and HLA in healthy donors. Study background: Earlier findings included more than 95 million unique TCR beta sequences obtained from approximately 170 million T cells. Study-level results: A later analysis linked a missense variant in DCLRE1C to the trimming of TCR beta V and J genes. Among CMV-associated TCR beta chains, most appeared HLA-restricted in a later analysis.

The V gene end was trimmed by 4 bases and the J gene end by 2 bases; junction bases not matched to a gene: 1. Germline loops: CDR1 LNHDA, CDR2 SQIVND (reference sequence). CDR3 length: 14 amino acids. PCR employed 60 Vbeta and 13 Jbeta primers. The table came from immunoSEQ multiplex PCR; TCRdb's copy has only in-frame clones and leaves some out. The table has 210,000 or so clones, over 80% seen once. Notes on this clone: What it binds is unknown.

This cohort consisted of healthy bone marrow donors. The sequence came from a man in his thirties or forties in good health and CMV-seronegative. The V and J genes are TRBV19 and TRBJ2-2, with TRBD1 identical over 7 bases. Sequencing was performed on PBMCs. DNA for the CDR3: TGTGCCAGTAGTAGGGACAGAAACACCGGGGAGCTGTTTTTT. Protein: CASSRDRNTGELFF. The full variable domain, its missing parts supplied by reference TRBV19 and TRBJ2-2, is DGGITQSPKYLFRKEGQNVTLSCEQNLNHDAMYWYRQDPGQGLRLIYYSQIVNDFQKGDIAEGYSVSREKKESFPLTVTSAQKNPTAFYLCASSRDRNTGELFFGEGSRLTVL.